The 13 T cell receptor beta chains below all came from one sample that was sequenced in a study of blood T cell repertoires in COVID-19. Here immunoSEQ multiplex PCR was the method, and the copy in TCRdb shows in-frame clones only, minus some. Of roughly 130,000 clones detected, more than 75% appear once; the ten largest clones hold approximately 4.6%. Sequencing was performed on peripheral blood. The receptor set was obtained from a man between 60 and 75 years old with COVID-19, enrolled during active disease.

The rearrangement joins TRBV7-2 to TRBJ1-4; 7 nucleotides align to TRBD1. V was clipped by 8 bases and J by 6 bases; unmatched bases: 3. Per the germline V gene, CDR1 is SGHTA and CDR2 is FQGNSA. The CDR3 sequence is 12 residues long. DNA for the CDR3: TGTGCCAGCGGGCAGGGGGATGAAAAACTGTTTTTT. It translates to CASGQGDEKLFF.

V usage is TRBV25-1 and J usage is TRBJ1-1, with 7 bases lining up with TRBD1. The junction had 4 bases not matched to a gene; V was cut back by 5 bases and J by 1 base. This CDR3 is built from 14 residues. Per germline, CDR1 MGHDK and CDR2 SYGVNS. CDR3 sequence (DNA): TGTGCCAGCAGTCCGCGGACAGGGAACACTGAAGCTTTCTTT. It is translated as CASSPRTGNTEAFF.

The rearrangement links TRBV27 to TRBJ1-1; D gene unclear. The CDR3 sequence is 14 residues long. The germline CDR1 and CDR2 sequences are MNHEY and SMNVEV (reference sequence). V was clipped by 8 bases and J by 2 bases, with 15 bases between them. The CDR3 is CASSGSYPNTEAFF. CDR3 bases: TGTGCCAGCTCCGGGTCCTACCCTAACACTGAAGCTTTCTTT.

This chain links TRBV19 with TRBJ2-7, with D possibly TRBD2 on 6 matching bases. This CDR3 has 14 residues. Trimming cost V 5 bases and J 6 bases, with 17 bases left between them. Germline V gene sequence: CDR1 LNHDA, CDR2 SQIVND (reference sequence). The CDR3 coding sequence is TGTGCCAGTAGTCCGTTGACTCGAGCGGGCGAGCAGTACTTC. Protein product: CASSPLTRAGEQYF.

A single count supports this clone. The V and J genes are TRBV11-1 and TRBJ2-1, with 7 positions matching TRBD2. From germline, CDR1 is SGHAT and CDR2 FQDESV (reference sequence). This CDR3 is 15 amino acids long. V dropped 1 base and J dropped 3; count of bases not matched to a gene: 3. CDR3 protein: CASSLGAGYYNEQFF. The CDR3 DNA sequence: TGTGCCAGCAGCTTAGGAGCGGGATACTACAATGAGCAGTTCTTC.

The gene calls are TRBV11-2 and TRBJ1-1, with D maybe TRBD1 (5 bases). This CDR3 comprises 15 residues. V dropped 0 bases and J dropped 4 bases, with 12 bases sitting between them. CDR1 is SGHAT and CDR2 is FQNNGV in the germline V gene. CDR3 sequence: CASSLDLGHSTEAFF. CDR3 bases: TGTGCCAGCAGCTTAGATCTGGGGCACAGCACTGAAGCTTTCTTT.

The V gene is TRBV28, the J gene TRBJ1-5; possible D gene TRBD1, 6 bases. The length of the CDR3 is 13 residues. The V and J ends lost 10 bases and 3 bases respectively, with 13 bases between them. CDR1 is MDHEN, CDR2 SYDVKM, per germline. The CDR3, as DNA: TGTGCCACCGCGGGGGCAGTCAATCAGCCCCAGCATTTT. This encodes CATAGAVNQPQHF.

The chain employs TRBV11-3 and TRBJ2-2; D remains ambiguous. The CDR3 is made up of 16 amino acids. Per germline, CDR1 SGHNT and CDR2 YENEEA. V lost 5 bases and J 2 bases, leaving 15 bases between the germline ends. The CDR3 DNA follows: TGTGCCAGCAGCCCCGACTCACCTGATAACACCGGGGAGCTGTTTTTT. Protein sequence: CASSPDSPDNTGELFF.

A few counts support this clone. This chain links TRBV9 with TRBJ1-1; no clear D gene. CDR1 is SGDLS and CDR2 is YYNGEE in the germline V gene. Trimming took 4 bases from V and 1 from J, leaving 14 bases between them. This CDR3 has 15 amino acids. CDR3 in DNA: TGTGCCAGCAGCCCCAAGGACTTCTCGAACACTGAAGCTTTCTTT. This translates into CASSPKDFSNTEAFF.

This clone was seen once. The rearrangement uses TRBV19 and TRBJ1-2; 9 nucleotides match TRBD1. This CDR3 has 14 amino acids. The trim removed 5 bases at V and 4 bases at J, leaving 5 bases unmatched. Per germline, CDR1 LNHDA and CDR2 SQIVND (reference sequence). The CDR3 here is CASSAGQGGYGYTF. In nucleotides, the CDR3 is TGTGCCAGTAGTGCGGGACAGGGTGGCTATGGCTACACCTTC.

V and J are TRBV4-3 and TRBJ1-6; D is uncertain. The germline V gene has CDR1 LGHNA and CDR2 YSLEER. The CDR3 is 15 residues long. The V end lost 2 bases, the J end lost 6 bases, and 11 bases lay between the germline ends. The CDR3 is CASSQSFRSNSPLHF. In DNA, the CDR3 is TGCGCCAGCAGCCAATCCTTTAGGAGTAATTCACCCCTCCACTTT.

This chain uses TRBV7-2 with TRBJ1-1, with D unclear. The germline CDR1 and CDR2 sequences are SGHTA and FQGNSA. Trimming shortened V by 2 bases and J by 5 bases, and 15 bases separated the two germline ends. The CDR3 extends over 15 amino acids. The CDR3 region has the DNA TGTGCCAGCAGCTTAATAAGTTCGGGAGGTACTGAAGCTTTCTTT. It specifies CASSLISSGGTEAFF.

The chain has TRBV24-1 and TRBJ2-2; the match to TRBD2 covers 9 bases. This CDR3 has 17 amino acids. V gave up 9 bases and J gave up 4 bases; unmatched junction bases: 14. Germline assignment: CDR1 KGHDR and CDR2 SFDVKD. The CDR3 bases are TGTGCCACCTCGCTGGGCGGGAGGGCTTGGGGCACCGGGGAGCTGTTTTTT. Protein sequence: CATSLGGRAWGTGELFF.